These 32 T cell receptor beta chains came from one sample sequenced in a study of shared clonotypes between healthy human individuals. Clones were sequenced by immunoSEQ multiplex PCR, and TCRdb holds only the in-frame ones, with some missing. The top ten hold roughly 0.13% of the sample, which has a few million clones, approximately 94% seen once. What was sequenced was naive CD4+ T cells sorted from blood. Subset in this sample: CD45RA+ positively selected. These receptors all stem from a man aged 18 to 29 in good health.

The chain recombines TRBV28 with TRBJ1-5; no clear D gene. Germline V CDR1 and CDR2: MDHEN, SYDVKM. V was shortened by 3 bases and J by 0 bases, with 15 bases between the two germline ends. The CDR3 consists of 17 residues. This CDR3 reads CASSFDYRYYSNQPQHF. CDR3 coding DNA: TGTGCCAGCAGTTTCGACTACAGATACTATAGCAATCAGCCCCAGCATTTT.

Notes on this clone: The identical CDR3 is also encoded by other nucleotide sequences in the sample. V is TRBV18 and J is TRBJ1-2; the D gene is possibly TRBD1 (6 bases). The CDR3 consists of 14 residues. V was cut by 2 bases and J by 0 bases, with 7 bases left in between. The germline CDR1 and CDR2 sequences are KGHSH and LQKENI. CDR3 sequence reads: CASSPTGPNYGYTF. CDR3 in DNA: TGTGCCAGCTCACCAACAGGGCCTAACTATGGCTACACCTTC.

The V call is TRBV10-3, the J call TRBJ1-4; a possible D gene is TRBD1 (6 bases). The germline V gene encodes CDR1 ENHRY and CDR2 SYGVKD. V was shortened by 3 bases and J by 5 bases, with 16 bases between the two germline ends. The CDR3 is 16 residues long. Here the CDR3 reads CAISESYRAANEKLFF. CDR3 sequence (DNA): TGTGCCATCAGTGAATCGTACAGGGCCGCAAATGAAAAACTGTTTTTT.

This clone was observed once. The chain joins TRBV7-9 to TRBJ1-2, with 11 bases matching TRBD1. Germline V gives CDR1 SEHNR, CDR2 FQNEAQ (reference sequence). CDR3 length: 16 amino acids. Unmatched junction bases numbered 9, after V lost 5 bases and J lost 4 bases. CDR3 in amino acids: CASSERTGGTIYGYTF. CDR3 nucleotides: TGTGCCAGCAGCGAGCGGACAGGGGGCACAATCTATGGCTACACCTTC.

V gene TRBV18 combines with J gene TRBJ2-7; D is perhaps TRBD1 or TRBD2 (6 bases each). There are 16 residues in the CDR3. V lost 4 bases, J lost 2 bases, and 18 bases lay in between. Germline V gene data show CDR1 as KGHSH and CDR2 as LQKENI. DNA for the CDR3: TGTGCCAGCTCACAAGTCCGGGGGCCAAGTCCCTACGAGCAGTACTTC. This encodes CASSQVRGPSPYEQYF.

V usage is TRBV4-1 and J usage is TRBJ2-5; D is undetermined. CDR3 length: 15 residues. Germline loops: CDR1 MGHRA, CDR2 YSYEKL. V was clipped by 1 base and J by 2 bases, with 11 bases between them. CDR3 sequence (DNA): TGCGCCAGCAGCCAAGCCAGAGAATGGCAAGAGACCCAGTACTTC. Its protein product is CASSQAREWQETQYF.

V and J are TRBV10-1 and TRBJ2-1; 11 bases fit TRBD1. J was trimmed by 9 bases and V by 4 bases; bases with no gene match: 2. CDR1 and CDR2 (germline): WNHNN, SYGVQD (reference sequence). CDR3 length: 13 amino acids. The CDR3 bases are TGCGCCAGCAGTGGGGGACAGGGGGGTGAGCAGTTCTTC. It is translated as CASSGGQGGEQFF.

The sample holds a few counts of this clone. The chain links TRBV7-2 to TRBJ2-2; TRBD1 matches at 10 bases. Per the germline V gene, CDR1 is SGHTA and CDR2 is FQGNSA. The V and J ends lost 6 bases and 4 bases, in that order; junction bases with no gene match: 2. The CDR3 is 14 residues long. CDR3 protein: CASRRDRGTGELFF. In nucleotides, the CDR3 is TGTGCCAGCAGACGGGACAGGGGCACCGGGGAGCTGTTTTTT.

V and J are TRBV5-8 and TRBJ1-5; 8 nucleotides agree with TRBD1. This CDR3 comprises 16 residues. Germline CDR1 reads SGHTS; CDR2 reads YDEGEE. With V trimmed by 0 bases and J by 4 bases, 6 bases remained unmatched. The CDR3 reads CASSLVGQGWNQPQHF. The DNA for the CDR3 is TGTGCCAGCAGCTTGGTAGGACAGGGCTGGAATCAGCCCCAGCATTTT. The full variable domain, completed using reference TRBV5-8 and TRBJ1-5, is EAGVTQSPTHLIKTRGQQATLRCSPISGHTSVYWYQQALGLGLQFLLWYDEGEERNRGNFPPRFSGRQFPNYSSELNVNALELEDSALYLCASSLVGQGWNQPQHFGDGTRLSIL.

Comments on this clone: Other DNA variants within this sample encode the same CDR3. The chain is built from TRBV28 and TRBJ2-3, with 8 bases matching TRBD2. Germline CDR1 and CDR2: MDHEN and SYDVKM. The length of the CDR3 is 15 residues. The V and J ends lost 8 bases and 0 bases, in that order; junction bases with no gene match: 7. The CDR3 coding sequence is TGTGCCAGCTCTCTAGCGGGCCCTAGCACAGATACGCAGTATTTT. Its translation is CASSLAGPSTDTQYF.

The chain uses TRBV7-2 and TRBJ1-1; unclear D gene. Germline V gene lookup returns CDR1 SGHTA and CDR2 FQGNSA. The CDR3 length is 14 residues. Trimming took off 1 base at V and 2 bases at J, with 8 bases between the two ends. CDR3 DNA: TGTGCCAGCAGCTTAGTTGCAAGTAACACTGAAGCTTTCTTT. This sequence encodes CASSLVASNTEAFF.

This chain connects TRBV6-1 to TRBJ1-1; TRBD1 matches 7 bases. The CDR3 covers 14 residues. Germline CDR1 is MNHNS and CDR2 is SASEGT. V lost 5 bases, J lost 1 base, and 4 bases stayed unmatched. The CDR3 nucleotides read TGTGCCAGCAGTTTACAGGGGAAGAACACTGAAGCTTTCTTT. Translated, it gives CASSLQGKNTEAFF.

The V gene is TRBV7-2, the J gene TRBJ2-7; D is unresolved. The CDR3 covers 14 residues. The V end lost 0 bases, the J end lost 9 bases, and 15 bases lay between the germline ends. Per the germline V gene, CDR1 is SGHTA and CDR2 is FQGNSA. CDR3: CASSLAGKFSGQYF. The CDR3 DNA reads as TGTGCCAGCAGCTTAGCGGGCAAATTTAGTGGGCAGTACTTC.

The V and J genes are TRBV19 and TRBJ2-1; 8 bases map to TRBD1. CDR3 length: 14 residues. J lost 3 bases, V lost 7 bases, and 5 bases had no gene match. Germline CDR1 LNHDA, CDR2 SQIVND (reference sequence). The CDR3 reads CASNSGTGYNEQFF. The CDR3, as DNA: TGTGCCAGTAACTCCGGGACAGGCTACAATGAGCAGTTCTTC.

This chain uses TRBV13 with TRBJ2-3; D is ambiguous. Between the trimmed V and J ends, which lost 8 bases and 8 bases, there was a span of 8 bases. CDR1 and CDR2 (germline): PRHDT, FYEKMQ (reference sequence). The CDR3 is 10 amino acids. CDR3 loop: CASGRGTQYF. The CDR3, as DNA: TGTGCCAGCGGCCGCGGTACGCAGTATTTT. Combining the CDR3 with reference TRBV13 and TRBJ2-3 gives the whole variable domain AAGVIQSPRHLIKEKRETATLKCYPIPRHDTVYWYQQGPGQDPQFLISFYEKMQSDKGSIPDRFSAQQFSDYHSELNMSSLELGDSALYFCASGRGTQYFGPGTRLTVL.

As to this clone: This same CDR3 is encoded by further DNA sequences in the sample. V is TRBV19 and J is TRBJ1-6, with D possibly TRBD1 on 6 matching bases. V lost 1 base to trimming and J lost 7 bases, with 8 bases between them. This CDR3 is built from 14 residues. Per the germline V gene, CDR1 is LNHDA and CDR2 is SQIVND (reference sequence). CDR3 DNA sequence: TGTGCCAGTAGTATAGGGACAGAGAATTCACCCCTCCACTTT. Translated, it gives CASSIGTENSPLHF.

This clone was seen more than once but under ten times. The V and J genes are TRBV15 and TRBJ1-4; unclear D gene. The CDR3 extends over 17 amino acids. The V end lost 0 bases, the J end lost 15 bases, and 26 bases lay between the germline ends. Germline V lookup: CDR1 LNHNV, CDR2 YYDKDF (reference sequence). The CDR3 DNA reads as TGTGCCACCAGCAGAGATTTGAGACCGACTGATCCTAGCGTGGTGTTTTTT. This sequence encodes CATSRDLRPTDPSVVFF. The whole variable domain, filled in from reference TRBV15 and TRBJ1-4, reads DAMVIQNPRYQVTQFGKPVTLSCSQTLNHNVMYWYQQKSSQAPKLLFHYYDKDFNNEADTPDNFQSRRPNTSFCFLDIRSPGLGDTAMYLCATSRDLRPTDPSVVFFGSGTQLSVL.

A word on this clone: Distinct nucleotide sequences in the sample also encode this CDR3. CDR3 nucleotides: TGTGCCAGCAGAAGGACTAGCGGGAGCTCCTACAATGAGCAGTTCTTC. Its protein is CASRRTSGSSYNEQFF. This chain joins TRBV2 and TRBJ2-1; 13 bases are a match to TRBD2. The CDR3 loop spans 16 amino acids. From germline, CDR1 is SNHLY and CDR2 FYNNEI. With 6 bases clipped from V and 0 bases from J, the junction kept 2 bases outside the gene matches.

V is TRBV4-1 and J is TRBJ2-7; 8 positions agree with TRBD2. Germline V gene sequence: CDR1 MGHRA, CDR2 YSYEKL. Losses at the gene ends were 2 bases for V and 5 bases for J; bases not matched to a gene: 11. This CDR3 is 16 amino acids long. This CDR3 is CASSQTGGGGTDEQYF. The CDR3 bases are TGCGCCAGCAGCCAAACCGGTGGCGGGGGGACGGACGAGCAGTACTTC.

This sequence joins TRBV27 and TRBJ2-1; D call uncertain. This CDR3 contains 14 residues. Germline lookup yields CDR1 MNHEY and CDR2 SMNVEV (reference sequence). The V end was cut by 7 bases, the J end by 5 bases, with 15 bases between. The CDR3 nucleotides read TGTGCCAGCAATAGTCGGCTAGAAAACAATGAGCAGTTCTTC. It codes for CASNSRLENNEQFF.

The J gene is TRBJ1-2, the V gene TRBV10-3; maybe TRBD1 (5 bases). Trimming took 5 bases from V and 6 from J, leaving 13 bases between them. The length of the CDR3 is 13 residues. Germline V gene data show CDR1 as ENHRY and CDR2 as SYGVKD. CDR3 sequence: CAISLQGSDGYTF. The CDR3, as DNA: TGTGCCATCAGTCTTCAGGGATCGGATGGCTACACCTTC.

The chain couples TRBV30 to TRBJ1-1; D is possibly TRBD1 (5 bases). Germline V lookup: CDR1 GTSNPN, CDR2 SVGIG (reference sequence). V was trimmed by 0 bases and J by 1 base, leaving 9 bases between them. This CDR3 has 14 amino acids. CDR3: CAWSVGHWNTEAFF. Here the CDR3 DNA reads TGTGCCTGGAGTGTAGGACACTGGAACACTGAAGCTTTCTTT. Full variable domain (outside the CDR3, taken from reference TRBV30 and TRBJ1-1): SQTIHQWPATLVQPVGSPLSLECTVEGTSNPNLYWYRQAAGRGLQLLFYSVGIGQISSEVPQNLSASRPQDRQFILSSKKLLLSDSGFYLCAWSVGHWNTEAFFGQGTRLTVV.

The chain joins TRBV19 to TRBJ2-7, with 10 positions matching TRBD2. CDR1 is LNHDA and CDR2 is SQIVND in the germline V gene (reference sequence). The junction had 7 bases not matched to a gene; V was cut back by 4 bases and J by 4 bases. This CDR3 contains 15 residues. CDR3 coding DNA: TGTGCCAGTAGTAAAGAGCGGGAGGGCAGGTACGAGCAGTACTTC. This sequence encodes CASSKEREGRYEQYF.

The V gene is TRBV11-3, the J gene TRBJ1-6, with a tentative D call TRBD1 (5 bases). The CDR3 covers 15 residues. Germline lookup yields CDR1 SGHNT and CDR2 YENEEA. V lost 4 bases to trimming and J lost 7 bases, with 14 bases between them. The CDR3 loop is CASSSGSGANSPLHF. CDR3 coding DNA: TGTGCCAGCAGCTCGGGATCTGGGGCGAATTCACCCCTCCACTTT.

The chain combines TRBV6-5 with TRBJ1-5; 7 nucleotides match TRBD1. The germline gives CDR1 MNHEY, CDR2 SVGAGI. V dropped 10 bases and J dropped 3; count of bases not matched to a gene: 12. The CDR3 loop spans 15 amino acids. This CDR3 reads CATGEGANINQPQHF. The CDR3 DNA sequence: TGTGCCACCGGCGAGGGGGCGAATATCAATCAGCCCCAGCATTTT.

The rearrangement joins TRBV4-3 to TRBJ1-4, with TRBD1 matching 7 bases. The trim removed 5 bases at V and 7 bases at J, leaving 7 bases unmatched. Germline V gene sequence: CDR1 LGHNA, CDR2 YSLEER. The CDR3 has 14 residues. This CDR3 reads CASSSRGRGEKLFF. CDR3 nucleotides: TGCGCCAGCAGCTCGAGGGGGCGCGGTGAAAAACTGTTTTTT.

The chain carries TRBV7-2 and TRBJ2-5; the match to TRBD1 covers 7 bases. Germline CDR1 reads SGHTA; CDR2 reads FQGNSA. The CDR3 totals 15 residues. V shed 5 bases and J 2 bases; nucleotides not matched to a gene: 8. CDR3 sequence reads: CASSLNRGAQETQYF. Here the CDR3 DNA reads TGTGCCAGCAGCCTCAACAGGGGAGCGCAAGAGACCCAGTACTTC.

The chain has TRBV2 and TRBJ2-3, with 8 bases identical to TRBD2. The J segment lost 2 bases and the V segment lost 11 bases, leaving 12 bases of the junction unmatched. CDR1 is SNHLY and CDR2 is FYNNEI in the germline V gene. The CDR3 is made up of 15 amino acids. The CDR3 sequence is CAAMGAGALTDTQYF. The CDR3 coding sequence is TGTGCCGCAATGGGAGCGGGGGCTCTCACAGATACGCAGTATTTT.

This chain links TRBV10-2 with TRBJ1-5, with D maybe TRBD1 (6 bases). This CDR3 has 16 residues. Germline V gives CDR1 WSHSY, CDR2 SAAADI. V was shortened by 0 bases and J by 7 bases, with 16 bases between the two germline ends. The CDR3, as DNA: TGCGCCAGCAGTGAGTCCACGGGGGTTGGGGGCCAGCCCCAGCATTTT. It yields the protein CASSESTGVGGQPQHF.

The sample holds one count of this clone. The V gene is TRBV5-4, the J gene TRBJ1-1; no definite D call. The V gene lost 3 bases and the J gene lost 6 bases, with 12 bases spanning the gap. The CDR3 extends over 13 amino acids. Germline values: CDR1 SGHNT, CDR2 YYREEE (reference sequence). The CDR3 protein is CASSYRENSEAFF. CDR3 coding DNA: TGTGCCAGCAGCTATAGGGAAAACTCTGAAGCTTTCTTT.

V gene TRBV4-2 combines with J gene TRBJ2-1; 7 nucleotides align to TRBD1. The CDR3 is 15 residues long. Germline CDR1 and CDR2: LGHNA and YNFKEQ. Germline trimming cut 4 bases from V and 3 bases from J; bases unmatched to any gene: 6. CDR3 DNA sequence: TGTGCCAGCAGCCTTGGGACAGCCGACTACAATGAGCAGTTCTTC. Translating it yields CASSLGTADYNEQFF.

This chain connects TRBV5-8 to TRBJ1-4; unclear D gene. The V end lost 0 bases, the J end lost 0 bases, and 9 bases lay between the germline ends. The CDR3 loop spans 16 amino acids. Germline CDR1 and CDR2: SGHTS and YDEGEE. The CDR3 nucleotides read TGTGCCAGCAGCTTGGGTCTGGCGACAACTAATGAAAAACTGTTTTTT. Protein sequence: CASSLGLATTNEKLFF.